This T cell receptor (beta chain) was profiled in a study of metastatic and nonmetastatic thyroid tumors. Only a few counts were recorded for this clone. Not a single patient had been given any form of treatment at any point before undergoing thyroid surgery. TCRdb redid the clone calls on the PCR reads using MiXCR. The sample yields 8,500 to 10,000 clones, about 30% seen once. Germline V gives CDR1 MNHNS, CDR2 SASEGT. V lost 6 bases, J lost 2 bases, and 7 bases lay in between. The CDR3 covers 12 residues. The chain joins TRBV6-1 to TRBJ2-5; D unclear. Specimen: tumor tissue. This TCR derives from a female donor with papillary thyroid cancer or a benign thyroid nodule (not recorded which). Some clones in this sample may be carry-over from other donors' samples. The CDR3 here is CASRNPQETQYF. The CDR3 DNA reads as TGTGCCAGCAGGAACCCGCAAGAGACCCAGTACTTC.